Listed below are T cell receptor beta chains from one sample, sequenced in a study of cytomegalovirus exposure and HLA in healthy donors. The method was immunoSEQ multiplex PCR; TCRdb's version includes in-frame clones alone and lacks a portion of them. The table lists 200,000 or so clones, about 86% of them singletons. The sample was PBMCs. The origin of the receptors is a young woman in good health and CMV-seronegative. Each CDR3 is given with its conserved first and last residue. The order of the fields is J gene, D gene, CDR3 length, V gene, clone size, CDR3 DNA, CDR3 protein. D genes are given only for firm matches. The size of a clone is reported for some rows only, either as once, few or many, or as a class for expanded clones.

J: TRBJ2-7; D: TRBD1; length: 17; V: TRBV11-1; size: .; DNA: TGTGCCAGCAGCCCCGGCCCCCGACAGGGAAGAACCTACGAGCAGTACTTC; CDR3: CASSPGPRQGRTYEQYF
J: TRBJ2-1; D: .; length: 16; V: TRBV19; size: .; DNA: TGTGCCAGTAGTCCCAGCGGGCTTCTATCCTACAATGAGCAGTTCTTC; CDR3: CASSPSGLLSYNEQFF
J: TRBJ2-1; D: .; length: 15; V: TRBV13; size: .; DNA: TGTGCCAGCAGCTTATGGCAGGGATCCTACAATGAGCAGTTCTTC; CDR3: CASSLWQGSYNEQFF
J: TRBJ2-7; D: .; length: 12; V: TRBV28; size: .; DNA: TGTGCCAGCAGTTTCTTACTAGGCGAGCAGTACTTC; CDR3: CASSFLLGEQYF
J: TRBJ2-1; D: TRBD1; length: 15; V: TRBV4-2; size: .; DNA: TGTGCCAGCAGCCAAGAGACAGGGGGTTTCGGTGAGCAGTTCTTC; CDR3: CASSQETGGFGEQFF
J: TRBJ2-7; D: .; length: 15; V: TRBV7-2; size: .; DNA: TGTGCCAGCAGGCGACAGACCTTAGCCTCCTACGAGCAGTACTTC; CDR3: CASRRQTLASYEQYF
J: TRBJ2-7; D: .; length: 14; V: TRBV5-1; size: .; DNA: TGCGCCAGCAGCGATACGGTTACCTCCTACGAGCAGTACTTC; CDR3: CASSDTVTSYEQYF
J: TRBJ2-7; D: TRBD2; length: 15; V: TRBV9; size: .; DNA: TGTGCCAGCAGCGCCACTAGCGGTCCTGAGGGCGAGCAGTACTTC; CDR3: CASSATSGPEGEQYF
J: TRBJ1-2; D: .; length: 15; V: TRBV6-5; size: .; DNA: TGTGCCAGCAGCCAGACAGCGACCTATAACTATGGCTACACCTTC; CDR3: CASSQTATYNYGYTF
J: TRBJ2-2; D: TRBD1; length: 17; V: TRBV15; size: .; DNA: TGTGCCACCAGCAGAGCCGCCGGGACAGGGTTAAACGGGGAGCTGTTTTTT; CDR3: CATSRAAGTGLNGELFF
J: TRBJ2-3; D: TRBD2; length: 17; V: TRBV5-1; size: .; DNA: TGCGCCAGCAGCTTGGAGGGGAGGGGCGGGAGCACAGATACGCAGTATTTT; CDR3: CASSLEGRGGSTDTQYF
J: TRBJ2-1; D: .; length: 13; V: TRBV29-1; size: .; DNA: TGCAGCGTTGCGCGGAACGTTAGAACTGAGCAGTTCTTC; CDR3: CSVARNVRTEQFF
J: TRBJ2-3; D: .; length: 17; V: TRBV9; size: .; DNA: TGTGCCAGCAGCGTCGACAACCATGGGTCTAGCACAGATACGCAGTATTTT; CDR3: CASSVDNHGSSTDTQYF
J: TRBJ2-1; D: TRBD2; length: 16; V: TRBV7-8; size: .; DNA: TGTGCCAGCAGCTTTGTTAGCGGGAGAGGGTCCGTTGAGCAGTTCTTC; CDR3: CASSFVSGRGSVEQFF
J: TRBJ1-1; D: .; length: 17; V: TRBV7-2; size: once; DNA: TGTGCCAGCAGCCATTTGATGACGCGGCGGGGTGACACTGAAGCTTTCTTT; CDR3: CASSHLMTRRGDTEAFF
J: TRBJ1-5; D: .; length: 13; V: TRBV19; size: few; DNA: TGTGCCAGTAGTATAACCGGGTATCAGCCCCAGCATTTT; CDR3: CASSITGYQPQHF
J: TRBJ2-5; D: .; length: 16; V: TRBV2; size: .; DNA: TGTGCCAGCAGTGGTTGGCGAATTGGGCTCCAAGAGACCCAGTACTTC; CDR3: CASSGWRIGLQETQYF
J: TRBJ2-7; D: TRBD2; length: 14; V: TRBV11-2; size: .; DNA: TGTGCCAGCAGCTTCGTTGCGGGAGGGTACGAGCAGTACTTC; CDR3: CASSFVAGGYEQYF
J: TRBJ2-5; D: .; length: 13; V: TRBV2; size: .; DNA: TGTGCCAGCAGTGAACCCCTAATGGAGACCCAGTACTTC; CDR3: CASSEPLMETQYF
J: TRBJ1-5; D: TRBD1; length: 15; V: TRBV2; size: .; DNA: TGTGCCAGCAGGAAAGACAGGGGGCTAAATCAGCCCCAGCATTTT; CDR3: CASRKDRGLNQPQHF
J: TRBJ2-7; D: TRBD2; length: 18; V: TRBV7-8; size: once; DNA: TGTGCCAGCAGCCTAGGGGTTCCAGCGGGAGTTCCTTCCTACGAGCAGTACTTC; CDR3: CASSLGVPAGVPSYEQYF
J: TRBJ2-7; D: TRBD2; length: 14; V: TRBV6-6; size: .; DNA: TGTGCCAGCAGTCCCTACCCTGGGGGGGGCGAGCAGTACTTC; CDR3: CASSPYPGGGEQYF
J: TRBJ2-3; D: TRBD2; length: 16; V: TRBV29-1; size: .; DNA: TGCAGCGTTGAATTGCGGCAGGGAGGGGGCACAGATACGCAGTATTTT; CDR3: CSVELRQGGGTDTQYF
J: TRBJ2-3; D: .; length: 15; V: TRBV5-1; size: .; DNA: TGCGCCAGCAGCTTGTGGCAGGATGACGCAGATACGCAGTATTTT; CDR3: CASSLWQDDADTQYF
J: TRBJ1-1; D: .; length: 14; V: TRBV6-5; size: .; DNA: TGTGCCAGCAGTTACAGGACAGTGAACACTGAAGCTTTCTTT; CDR3: CASSYRTVNTEAFF
J: TRBJ2-1; D: TRBD2; length: 15; V: TRBV7-9; size: .; DNA: TGTGCCAGCAGCTTAGCGGGAGGGCGGCGGTTTGAGCAGTTCTTC; CDR3: CASSLAGGRRFEQFF
J: TRBJ2-7; D: .; length: 16; V: TRBV10-3; size: .; DNA: TGTGCCATCAGTGAGTCCAGGGCCTACACCTCCTACGAGCAGTACTTC; CDR3: CAISESRAYTSYEQYF
J: TRBJ2-2; D: .; length: 14; V: TRBV11-1; size: .; DNA: TGTGCCAGCAGTTCCAGGGAGGTGGCCGGGGAGCTGTTTTTT; CDR3: CASSSREVAGELFF
J: TRBJ2-3; D: .; length: 15; V: TRBV6-1; size: .; DNA: TGTGCCAGCAGTGTTTACAGGGTACCCACAGATACGCAGTATTTT; CDR3: CASSVYRVPTDTQYF
J: TRBJ2-3; D: .; length: 14; V: TRBV27; size: .; DNA: TGTGCCAGCACCCGAAGACTTAGCACAGATACGCAGTATTTT; CDR3: CASTRRLSTDTQYF
J: TRBJ2-1; D: .; length: 13; V: TRBV4-1; size: .; DNA: TGCGCCAGCAGCCAAGGCGTCTTCAATGAGCAGTTCTTC; CDR3: CASSQGVFNEQFF
J: TRBJ2-7; D: TRBD2; length: 15; V: TRBV28; size: .; DNA: TGTGCCAGCAGTTTACAGACCAGCGGGGCGTACGAGCAGTACTTC; CDR3: CASSLQTSGAYEQYF
J: TRBJ2-1; D: TRBD2; length: 13; V: TRBV30; size: .; DNA: TGTGCCTGGACTAGCGGGGATTCCAATGAGCAGTTCTTC; CDR3: CAWTSGDSNEQFF
J: TRBJ1-2; D: TRBD1; length: 11; V: TRBV25-1; size: few; DNA: TGTGCCAGCGGACAGGGCTATGGCTACACCTTC; CDR3: CASGQGYGYTF
J: TRBJ1-4; D: .; length: 15; V: TRBV2; size: few; DNA: TGTGCCAGCAGGGAAGCCCGGGTTGAGAACGAAAAACTGTTTTTT; CDR3: CASREARVENEKLFF
J: TRBJ2-3; D: .; length: 11; V: TRBV5-1; size: .; DNA: TGCGCCAGCAGCAACCCCGGGGGGCAGTATTTT; CDR3: CASSNPGGQYF